This entry lists 5 T cell receptor beta chains sequenced from one sample in a study of early T cells in non-severe SARS-CoV-2 infection. TCRdb recomputed calls from the 5' RACE reads with MiXCR, one row per CDR3 protein. This repertoire shows about 110,000 distinct CDR3 sequences, over 10% found once; its top ten account for less than 3.5%. The sample consisted of whole blood. These receptors came from an adult who was a healthcare worker with PCR-confirmed SARS-CoV-2 infection or an uninfected control (not recorded which).

There are many counts of this clonotype. The chain joins TRBV20-1 to TRBJ1-2; TRBD1 matches at 7 bases. The trim removed 6 bases at V and 4 bases at J, leaving 5 bases unmatched. Germline V gene sequence: CDR1 DFQATT, CDR2 SNEGSKA (reference sequence). The CDR3 length is 12 residues. The DNA of the CDR3 is TGCAGTGCCCTCCGGGACAGCTATGGCTACACCTTC. This gives the protein CSALRDSYGYTF.

This clonotype was counted at least ten times. The CDR3 DNA sequence: TGTGCCAGCAGGGCCGACAGGCAGGATGGCTACACCTTC. This encodes CASRADRQDGYTF. The chain joins TRBV5-6 to TRBJ1-2; maybe TRBD1 (6 bases). The CDR3 is 13 residues long. The V end was cut by 5 bases, the J end by 6 bases, with 14 bases between. CDR1 is SGHDT and CDR2 is YYEEEE in the germline V gene.

This clonotype was seen many times. The chain employs TRBV6-6 and TRBJ2-1; TRBD2 matches 12 bases. In germline, CDR1 is MNHNY, CDR2 SVGAGI (reference sequence). The CDR3 extends over 15 amino acids. V lost 5 bases and J lost 7; bases outside the gene matches: 6. CDR3 loop: CASSGRTSGANEQFF. CDR3 in DNA: TGTGCCAGCAGTGGTCGGACTAGCGGGGCTAATGAGCAGTTCTTC.

The gene calls are TRBV28 and TRBJ1-1; the D gene is possibly TRBD1 (5 bases). Germline-derived CDR1 and CDR2 are MDHEN and SYDVKM. Trimming took off 7 bases at V and 1 base at J, with 7 bases between the two ends. The CDR3 totals 12 residues. CDR3 bases: TGTGCCAGCATTGGGGGGAACACTGAAGCTTTCTTT. It specifies CASIGGNTEAFF.

This clonotype was recorded a few times. The rearrangement joins TRBV18 to TRBJ2-5; D is undetermined. In germline, CDR1 is KGHSH, CDR2 LQKENI. Trimming pared 1 base from V and 3 bases from J, leaving 3 bases between. The CDR3 consists of 12 residues. DNA of the CDR3: TGTGCCAGCTCACCACGAAAAGAGACCCAGTACTTC. The encoded protein is CASSPRKETQYF.